This is a list of T cell receptor beta chains from one sample in a study of blood T cell repertoires in COVID-19. The protocol was immunoSEQ multiplex PCR, while the TCRdb copy is restricted to in-frame clones and leaves out a portion. The top ten clones hold roughly 20% of a sample with about 110,000 clones, 83% of them seen once. The sample consisted of peripheral blood. Source of these receptors: a woman aged 60 to 75 with acute or convalescent COVID-19. Each CDR3 is given with its conserved first and last residue. Each record gives: D gene, V gene, J gene, clone size, CDR3 protein, CDR3 DNA. D genes are given only for firm matches. Clone size is not always given. Where it is, it says once, few, many or a class for expanded clones.

d_call: TRBD1
v_call: TRBV28
j_call: TRBJ2-1
clone_size: -
cdr3_aa: CASNKGAYRAEQFF
cdr3_nt: TGTGCCAGCAACAAGGGGGCGTATAGGGCTGAGCAGTTCTTC

d_call: TRBD1
v_call: TRBV13
j_call: TRBJ2-5
clone_size: few
cdr3_aa: CASSLGGQGGETQYF
cdr3_nt: TGTGCCAGCAGCTTAGGGGGACAGGGAGGAGAGACCCAGTACTTC

d_call: TRBD1
v_call: TRBV15
j_call: TRBJ1-2
clone_size: -
cdr3_aa: CATSSRSGQGSGYTF
cdr3_nt: TGTGCCACCAGCTCCCGTTCCGGACAGGGCTCTGGCTACACCTTC

d_call: TRBD2
v_call: TRBV27
j_call: TRBJ2-1
clone_size: -
cdr3_aa: CASSLTDNLVGEGEQFF
cdr3_nt: TGTGCCAGCAGTTTAACGGACAACTTAGTCGGGGAGGGTGAGCAGTTCTTC

d_call: -
v_call: TRBV4-1
j_call: TRBJ1-2
clone_size: -
cdr3_aa: CASSQGGGYTF
cdr3_nt: TGCGCCAGCAGCCAAGGAGGGGGCTACACCTTC

d_call: -
v_call: TRBV19
j_call: TRBJ1-5
clone_size: -
cdr3_aa: CASRKTGLPQHF
cdr3_nt: TGTGCCAGTAGAAAAACAGGCCTACCCCAGCATTTT

d_call: TRBD1
v_call: TRBV13
j_call: TRBJ2-1
clone_size: -
cdr3_aa: CASTGQEYNEQFF
cdr3_nt: TGTGCCAGCACGGGACAGGAATACAATGAGCAGTTCTTC

d_call: -
v_call: TRBV2
j_call: TRBJ1-6
clone_size: -
cdr3_aa: CASSVLQGASPLHF
cdr3_nt: TGTGCCAGCAGTGTTCTCCAGGGTGCTTCACCCCTCCACTTT

d_call: TRBD1
v_call: TRBV6-6
j_call: TRBJ1-3
clone_size: -
cdr3_aa: CASSRTGGNTIYF
cdr3_nt: TGTGCCAGCAGCCGGACAGGGGGAAACACCATATATTTT

d_call: -
v_call: TRBV24-1
j_call: TRBJ2-1
clone_size: once
cdr3_aa: CATSDSRDGAGSGQFF
cdr3_nt: TGTGCCACCAGTGATTCCCGGGACGGGGCGGGTAGCGGGCAGTTCTTC

d_call: TRBD1
v_call: TRBV6-5
j_call: TRBJ1-6
clone_size: -
cdr3_aa: CASSYTGTAYSPLHF
cdr3_nt: TGTGCCAGCAGTTACACCGGGACAGCTTATTCACCCCTCCACTTT

d_call: -
v_call: TRBV30
j_call: TRBJ1-1
clone_size: -
cdr3_aa: CAWKQGFLAEAFF
cdr3_nt: TGTGCCTGGAAACAGGGATTCTTGGCTGAAGCTTTCTTT

d_call: -
v_call: TRBV28
j_call: TRBJ1-5
clone_size: -
cdr3_aa: CASRQDGNQPQHF
cdr3_nt: TGTGCCAGCAGACAAGACGGGAATCAGCCCCAGCATTTT

d_call: TRBD1
v_call: TRBV19
j_call: TRBJ2-2
clone_size: -
cdr3_aa: CASKLQGTAGELFF
cdr3_nt: TGTGCCAGTAAACTACAGGGGACCGCCGGGGAGCTGTTTTTT

d_call: -
v_call: TRBV7-8
j_call: TRBJ1-2
clone_size: -
cdr3_aa: CASSLAHSGVAFYGYGYTF
cdr3_nt: TGTGCCAGCAGCTTAGCGCATTCGGGAGTTGCCTTTTACGGCTATGGCTACACCTTC

d_call: -
v_call: TRBV5-6
j_call: TRBJ2-7
clone_size: -
cdr3_aa: CASIEGPVGYEQYF
cdr3_nt: TGTGCCAGCATAGAGGGCCCCGTAGGGTACGAGCAGTACTTC

d_call: -
v_call: TRBV5-5
j_call: TRBJ1-3
clone_size: -
cdr3_aa: CASSSGGSGNTIYF
cdr3_nt: TGTGCCAGCAGCTCCGGAGGCTCTGGAAACACCATATATTTT

d_call: -
v_call: TRBV7-9
j_call: TRBJ1-3
clone_size: -
cdr3_aa: CASTPRRGNTIYF
cdr3_nt: TGTGCCAGCACCCCTAGGCGTGGAAACACCATATATTTT

d_call: -
v_call: TRBV19
j_call: TRBJ1-3
clone_size: -
cdr3_aa: CASSPGSGNTIYF
cdr3_nt: TGTGCCAGTAGCCCGGGCTCTGGAAACACCATATATTTT

d_call: -
v_call: TRBV19
j_call: TRBJ1-5
clone_size: -
cdr3_aa: CASSTGRGQPQHF
cdr3_nt: TGTGCCAGTAGCACCGGGAGGGGTCAGCCCCAGCATTTT

d_call: TRBD2
v_call: TRBV11-2
j_call: TRBJ2-1
clone_size: -
cdr3_aa: CASSLGLAGAVEQFF
cdr3_nt: TGTGCCAGCAGCTTGGGACTAGCGGGAGCGGTTGAGCAGTTCTTC

d_call: TRBD2
v_call: TRBV6-1
j_call: TRBJ2-1
clone_size: -
cdr3_aa: CASSEARGLGPYNEQFF
cdr3_nt: TGTGCCAGCAGTGAAGCGCGGGGACTAGGCCCCTACAATGAGCAGTTCTTC

d_call: TRBD2
v_call: TRBV7-3
j_call: TRBJ2-1
clone_size: once
cdr3_aa: CASSSGLDDEQFF
cdr3_nt: TGTGCCAGCAGCTCGGGACTAGACGATGAGCAGTTCTTC

d_call: TRBD2
v_call: TRBV19
j_call: TRBJ2-3
clone_size: many
cdr3_aa: CASSGSLAGLGDTQYF
cdr3_nt: TGTGCCAGTAGTGGGTCGCTAGCGGGTTTGGGGGATACGCAGTATTTT

d_call: -
v_call: TRBV12-3/TRBV12-4
j_call: TRBJ1-2
clone_size: -
cdr3_aa: CASRREGSRGYTF
cdr3_nt: TGTGCCAGCAGGCGAGAAGGGAGTCGTGGCTACACCTTC

d_call: -
v_call: TRBV12-3/TRBV12-4
j_call: TRBJ1-6
clone_size: once
cdr3_aa: CASSFGVGSPLHF
cdr3_nt: TGTGCCAGCAGTTTCGGGGTCGGGTCACCCCTCCACTTT

d_call: TRBD1
v_call: TRBV7-3
j_call: TRBJ2-7
clone_size: once
cdr3_aa: CASSPGTANEQYF
cdr3_nt: TGTGCCAGCAGCCCTGGGACAGCTAACGAGCAGTACTTC

d_call: -
v_call: TRBV2
j_call: TRBJ1-6
clone_size: -
cdr3_aa: CASSPENSPLHF
cdr3_nt: TGTGCCAGCAGTCCGGAGAATTCACCCCTCCACTTT

d_call: -
v_call: TRBV7-3
j_call: TRBJ2-5
clone_size: few
cdr3_aa: CASSPSGSIGQETQYF
cdr3_nt: TGTGCCAGCAGCCCTAGTGGGAGTATAGGCCAAGAGACCCAGTACTTC

d_call: -
v_call: TRBV24-1
j_call: TRBJ2-1
clone_size: -
cdr3_aa: CATSLQGDPLNYNEQFF
cdr3_nt: TGTGCCACCAGTCTACAGGGCGATCCCCTTAACTACAATGAGCAGTTCTTC